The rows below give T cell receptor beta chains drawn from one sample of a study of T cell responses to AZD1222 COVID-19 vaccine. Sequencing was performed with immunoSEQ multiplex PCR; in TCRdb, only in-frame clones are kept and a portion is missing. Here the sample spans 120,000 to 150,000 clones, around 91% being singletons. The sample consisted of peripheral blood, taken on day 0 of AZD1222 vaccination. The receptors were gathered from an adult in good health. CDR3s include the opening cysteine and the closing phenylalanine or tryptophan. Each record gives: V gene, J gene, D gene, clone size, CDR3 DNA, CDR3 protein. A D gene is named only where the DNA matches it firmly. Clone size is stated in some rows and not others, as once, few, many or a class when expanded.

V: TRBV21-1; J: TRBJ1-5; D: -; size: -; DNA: TGTGCCAGCAGCACCCTGGATCAGCCCCAGCATTTT; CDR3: CASSTLDQPQHF
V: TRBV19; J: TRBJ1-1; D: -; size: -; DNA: TGTGCCAGTACCGGGAGGGGGAACACTGAAGCTTTCTTT; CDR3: CASTGRGNTEAFF
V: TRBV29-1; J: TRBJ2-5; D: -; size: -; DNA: TGCAGCGTTGAAAGGGGGGGGGTTGAGACCCAGTACTTC; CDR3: CSVERGGVETQYF
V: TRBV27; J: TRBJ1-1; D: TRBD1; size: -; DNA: TGTGCCAGCAGCCTGACAGGGACGAACACTGAAGCTTTCTTT; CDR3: CASSLTGTNTEAFF
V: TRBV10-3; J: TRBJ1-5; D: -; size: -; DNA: TGTGCCATCAGGGTGGGGGAGGGTCAGCCCCAGCATTTT; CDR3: CAIRVGEGQPQHF
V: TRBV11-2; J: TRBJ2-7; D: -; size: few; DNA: TGTGCCAGCAGCCTCCTCTTCTACGAGCAGTACTTC; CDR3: CASSLLFYEQYF
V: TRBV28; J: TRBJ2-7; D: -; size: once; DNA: TGTGCCAGCAGTTTAGCAGGGGCTATTAACTACGAGCAGTACTTC; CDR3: CASSLAGAINYEQYF
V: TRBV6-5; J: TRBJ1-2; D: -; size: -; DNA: TGTGCCAGCCTCTTCGGGACTCACGAGGGCTACACCTTC; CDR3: CASLFGTHEGYTF
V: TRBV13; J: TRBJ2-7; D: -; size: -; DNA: TGTGCCAGCAGCCCCGACAGGAGACTATACGAGCAGTACTTC; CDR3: CASSPDRRLYEQYF
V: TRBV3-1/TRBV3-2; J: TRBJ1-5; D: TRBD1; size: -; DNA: TGTGCCAGCAGCCAACAGGGGACAGGGGGCGGGGGATATAGCAATCAGCCCCAGCATTTT; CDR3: CASSQQGTGGGGYSNQPQHF
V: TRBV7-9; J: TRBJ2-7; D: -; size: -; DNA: TGTGCCAGCAGCGACTCCGAGGGTCCGTACGAGCAGTACTTC; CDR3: CASSDSEGPYEQYF
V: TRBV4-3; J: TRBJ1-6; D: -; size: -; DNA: TGCGCCAGCAGCCAAGACAGGGTTTGGTCACCCCTCCACTTT; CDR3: CASSQDRVWSPLHF
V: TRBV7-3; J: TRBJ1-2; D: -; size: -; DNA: TGTGCCAGCAGCCCTGGACCCCGCCTCTATGGCTACACCTTC; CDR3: CASSPGPRLYGYTF
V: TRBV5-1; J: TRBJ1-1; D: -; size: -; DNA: TGCGCCAGCAGCTTGGGGCTGGGGGACACTGAAGCTTTCTTT; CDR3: CASSLGLGDTEAFF
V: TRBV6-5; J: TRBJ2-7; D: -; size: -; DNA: TGTGCCAGCAGTTACTCGAGTAGGACGGATTACGAGCAGTACTTC; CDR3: CASSYSSRTDYEQYF
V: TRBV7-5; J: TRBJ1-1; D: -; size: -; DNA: TGTGCCAGAAGGGCCCGGGGGGACACTGAAGCTTTCTTT; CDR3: CARRARGDTEAFF
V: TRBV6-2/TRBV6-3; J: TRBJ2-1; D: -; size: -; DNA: TGTGCCAGCACCCCCGGACACCTTTCCTACAATGAGCAGTTCTTC; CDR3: CASTPGHLSYNEQFF
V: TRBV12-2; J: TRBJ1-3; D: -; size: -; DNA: TGTGCAAGTCGCTTCCAGGTAGAAGACAGGGGTAACACCATATATTTT; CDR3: CASRFQVEDRGNTIYF